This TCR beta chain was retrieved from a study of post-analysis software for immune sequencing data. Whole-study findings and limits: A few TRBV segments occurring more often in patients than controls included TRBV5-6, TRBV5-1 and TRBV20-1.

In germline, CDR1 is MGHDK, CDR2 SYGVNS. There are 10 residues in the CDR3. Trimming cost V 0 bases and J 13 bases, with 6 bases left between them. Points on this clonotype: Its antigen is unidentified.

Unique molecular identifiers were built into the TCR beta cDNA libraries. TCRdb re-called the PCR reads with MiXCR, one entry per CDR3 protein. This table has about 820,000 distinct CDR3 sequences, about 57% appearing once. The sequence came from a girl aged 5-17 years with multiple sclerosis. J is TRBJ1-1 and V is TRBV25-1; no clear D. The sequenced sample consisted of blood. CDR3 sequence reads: CASSEYFVFF. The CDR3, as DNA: TGTGCCAGCAGTGAATACTTTGTTTTCTTT.